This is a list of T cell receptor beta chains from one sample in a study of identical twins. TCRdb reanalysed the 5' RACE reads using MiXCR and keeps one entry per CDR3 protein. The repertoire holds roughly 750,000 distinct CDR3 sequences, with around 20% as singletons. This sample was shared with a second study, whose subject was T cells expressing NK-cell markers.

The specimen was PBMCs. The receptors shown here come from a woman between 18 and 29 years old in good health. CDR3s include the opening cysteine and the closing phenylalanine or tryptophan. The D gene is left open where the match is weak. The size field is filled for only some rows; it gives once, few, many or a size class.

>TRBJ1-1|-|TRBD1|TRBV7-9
CAGDRVGTEAFF
TGTGCCGGTGACAGGGTAGGCACTGAAGCTTTCTTT
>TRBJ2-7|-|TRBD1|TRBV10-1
CASRRGTGGSYEQYF
TGCGCCAGCAGACGCGGGACAGGGGGATCCTACGAGCAGTACTTC
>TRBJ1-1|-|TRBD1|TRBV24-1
CATSDSGQGRGAFF
TGTGCCACCAGTGATTCGGGACAGGGCAGAGGAGCTTTCTTT
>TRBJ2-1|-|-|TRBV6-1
CASRLSADSYNEQFF
TGTGCCAGCAGGCTTAGCGCCGACTCCTACAATGAGCAGTTCTTC
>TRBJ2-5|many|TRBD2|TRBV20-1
CSASGGFQETQYF
TGCAGTGCTAGCGGGGGGTTCCAAGAGACCCAGTACTTC
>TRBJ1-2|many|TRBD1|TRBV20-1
CSVQGASYGYTF
TGCAGTGTTCAGGGGGCGAGCTATGGCTACACCTTC
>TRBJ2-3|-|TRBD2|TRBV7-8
CASSSGLESTDTQYF
TGTGCCAGCAGCTCCGGACTAGAATCCACAGATACGCAGTATTTT
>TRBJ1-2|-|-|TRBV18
CASSPPGVSQSNYGYTF
TGTGCCAGCTCACCACCGGGCGTCAGCCAGTCTAACTATGGCTACACCTTC
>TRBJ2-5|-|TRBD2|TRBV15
CATSRLADQETQYF
TGTGCCACCAGCAGACTAGCGGACCAAGAGACCCAGTACTTC
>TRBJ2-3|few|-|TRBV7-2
CASSLTSLLPDTQYF
TGTGCCAGCAGCCTGACTAGTCTGCTTCCAGATACGCAGTATTTT